The T cell receptor beta chain under discussion was sequenced for a study of T cell clonality in common variable immunodeficiency. Study observations and caveats: In common variable immunodeficiency, TCR beta chains reportedly carried fewer deletions and N-nucleotide insertions. Repertoire-complication correlations in CVID were limited by patient heterogeneity. CVID subjects shared fewer TCRbeta clones than healthy controls did.

Trimming stripped 2 bases from V and 4 bases from J, with 7 bases between. The V gene's germline CDR1 is WNHNN and CDR2 SYGVQD (reference sequence). This CDR3 comprises 13 residues. This clone was counted many times. Its antigen is unidentified. The read comes to an end 3 residues before the CDR3 does, leaving the germline J gene to fill in the end. The CVID group had over 12 females and about 30 males, mean age 40. CVID subjects were neither ill nor on immunomodulatory or immunosuppressive medication at sampling. Some clones are missing from TCRdb's copy, which holds only in-frame ones; the method was immunoSEQ multiplex PCR. This sample has nearly 20,000 clones, each found more than once.

The specimen sequenced was peripheral blood mononuclear cells. The receptor was isolated from a human donor with common variable immunodeficiency. The V call is TRBV10-1, the J call TRBJ2-3; D remains unclear. The CDR3 is CASSETNSDTQYF. The covered CDR3 bases are TGCGCCAGCAGTGAGACCAACTCAGATACG.